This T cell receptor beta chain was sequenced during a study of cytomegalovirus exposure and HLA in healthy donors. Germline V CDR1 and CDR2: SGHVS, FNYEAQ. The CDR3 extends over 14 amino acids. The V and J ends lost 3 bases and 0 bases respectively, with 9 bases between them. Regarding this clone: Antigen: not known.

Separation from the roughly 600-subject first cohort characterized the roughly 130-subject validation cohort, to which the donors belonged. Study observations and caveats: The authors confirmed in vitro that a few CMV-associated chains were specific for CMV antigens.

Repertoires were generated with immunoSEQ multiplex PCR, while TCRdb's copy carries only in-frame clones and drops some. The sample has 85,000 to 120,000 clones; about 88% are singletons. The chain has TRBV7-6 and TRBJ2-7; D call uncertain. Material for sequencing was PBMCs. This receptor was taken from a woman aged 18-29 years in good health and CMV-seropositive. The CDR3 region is CASSLTPSSYEQYF. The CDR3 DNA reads TGTGCCAGCAGCTTGACACCCAGCTCCTACGAGCAGTACTTC.